This T cell receptor (beta chain) stems from a study of beta chain features in type 1 diabetes. Study-level points and caveats: The study found moderately but significantly shorter TCRB CDR3s in all four CD4+ subsets of Type 1 diabetes patients. cDNA-based sequencing might over-represent cells highly expressing TCR.

This clone appeared a single time. Its antigen is as yet unknown. This CDR3 region has 12 residues. Germline CDR1 reads SGHRS; CDR2 reads YFSETQ. V was clipped by 0 bases and J by 13 bases; unmatched bases: 6. Investigators reverse transcribed all isolated RNA, so they sequenced expressed TCRB transcripts. Assay used: immunoSEQ multiplex PCR; TCRdb lists only in-frame clones, some missing. The repertoire holds around 280,000 clones, with about 15% as singletons. Source material: naive CD4+ T cells from blood. The receptor was derived from a man aged 18 to 29 with type 1 diabetes. The chain couples TRBV5-1 to TRBJ2-5; 7 nucleotides line up with TRBD1. The CDR3 coding sequence is TGCGCCAGCAGCTTGGAGAGGGACAGCTTGTACTTC. Its protein product is CASSLERDSLYF.